This record covers a single T cell receptor (beta chain). Its antigen remains unidentified. Method: immunoSEQ multiplex PCR; TCRdb's copy keeps in-frame clones and lacks some. The profile covers about 45,000 clones, with 85% appearing a single time and 2.2% taken by the ten largest. CDR1 and CDR2 (germline): SGHAT, FQDESV (reference sequence). J lost 2 bases, V lost 5 bases, and 10 bases had no gene match. This CDR3 contains 16 residues. This sample was taken from a study of lymphopenia after photon versus proton radiotherapy. Points from the study as a whole: Survival link was tested only in deceased patients; proton benefit remains a possibility. Larger post-nadir TCR diversity loss correlated inversely with survival in deceased patients. Oligoclonal CD8+ Temra expansion after nadir drove photon patients' diversity drop. Photon-treated patients lost naive T cells and TCR diversity; proton-treated stayed stable.

Sequences were derived from peripheral blood, sampled from a patient treated with photon-based radiotherapy. This TCR derives from a man aged 35 to 55 with gastric cancer. V usage is TRBV11-1 and J usage is TRBJ2-5; the match to TRBD1 covers 8 bases. CDR3 DNA: TGTGCCAGCAGCCAACAGACAGGGGAGCCGCAAGAGACCCAGTACTTC. Residues: CASSQQTGEPQETQYF. Full variable domain (outside the CDR3, taken from reference TRBV11-1 and TRBJ2-5): EAEVAQSPRYKITEKSQAVAFWCDPISGHATLYWYRQILGQGPELLVQFQDESVVDDSQLPKDRFSAERLKGVDSTLKIQPAELGDSAMYLCASSQQTGEPQETQYFGPGTRLLVL.